This T cell receptor beta chain comes out of a study of blood T cell repertoires in COVID-19. Libraries were prepared by immunoSEQ multiplex PCR; TCRdb keeps only in-frame clonotypes and omits some of them. The top ten hold roughly 3% of the sample, which has about 59,000 clones, 70% to 85% seen once. This CDR3 has 16 residues. Per germline, CDR1 SGHNT and CDR2 YENEEA. Trimming pared 2 bases from V and 2 bases from J, leaving 13 bases between. The chain joins TRBV11-3 to TRBJ1-3; tentatively, D is TRBD1 (5 bases). Sequenced: peripheral blood. This clonotype originated in a man aged 60 to 75 with acute or convalescent COVID-19. The CDR3 region is CASSLSSPGTGNTIYF. CDR3 in DNA: TGTGCCAGCAGCTTAAGTTCCCCAGGGACTGGAAACACCATATATTTT.